Detailed here is one TCR beta chain. The CDR3 end shows no conserved phenylalanine or tryptophan, and so a read error is likely. The data derive from a study of regulatory T cells in long-lasting Graves disease. Documented time point: newly diagnosed GD, antithyroid drugs for less than 3 months. Making the TCR library involved RNA that had been extracted from PBMCs. Both iRepertoire HTBI primers and Arm-PCR of CDR3 regions were used to build the TCR beta libraries. TCRdb independently ran MiXCR on the multiplex PCR reads; one entry per CDR3 protein. Of more than 300,000 distinct CDR3 sequences detected, around 15% appear once; the ten largest clones hold around 20%. Germline V gene data show CDR1 as SGHDT and CDR2 as YYEEEE. V lost 1 base and J lost 8, with 12 bases in between. The length of the CDR3 is 14 residues. These data also featured in a second study, about T cells in Graves' hyperthyroidism and ophthalmopathy.

The input for sequencing was peripheral blood mononuclear cells (PBMCs), taken at new diagnosis, from a patient treated with antithyroid drugs. The clonotype comes from a young woman with Graves disease. The gene calls are TRBV5-6 and TRBJ1-4; unclear D gene. CDR3 protein: CASSLLQSDEKLFC. The CDR3 DNA sequence: TGTGCCAGCAGCTTGTTGCAGTCGGACGAAAAACTGTTTTGT.